Below, one T cell receptor (beta chain) is given with its context. The use of a sample-barcoded 5' primer and a J-beta primer mix characterized a second PCR of roughly 6 to 12 cycles. TCRdb passed the 5' RACE reads through MiXCR, listing each CDR3 protein once. Of over a million distinct CDR3 sequences listed, 45% to 70% were seen once; the top ten hold approximately 7%. Germline CDR1 SQVTM, CDR2 ANQGSEA. This CDR3 has 11 residues. V was cut by 7 bases and J by 7 bases, with 13 bases left in between. The data were taken from a study of blood T cells in healthy people across ages. The chain uses TRBV29-1 and TRBJ1-1, with D possibly matching TRBD1 (5 bases). This clonotype originated in a man between 18 and 35 years old in good health. The sequencing input was blood. The CDR3 nucleotides read TGCAGCGCTACCAGGGAGGATGAAGCTTTCTTT. It encodes CSATREDEAFF.